A selection of T cell receptor beta chains follows, all from one sample in a study of a mutant IDH1 vaccine in newly diagnosed glioma. Their antigens are not known. TCRdb's table, derived via immunoSEQ multiplex PCR, lists solely in-frame clones and lacks some. The sample has 70,000 or so clones, 85% to 90% seen once. Sequencing used PBMCs, obtained from a glioma patient whose treatment included an IDH1 peptide vaccine. The receptors were sampled from a man in his thirties or forties with glioma. Each CDR3 is given with its conserved first and last residue. D genes are given only for firm matches. Only part of the rows carry a size: once, few, many, or a class if the clone is expanded.

d_call j_call clone_size v_call cdr3_nt cdr3_aa
TRBD2 TRBJ2-7 NA TRBV18 TGTGCCAGCTCTCGACTAGCGGGGGGCGTCGACGAGCAGTACTTC CASSRLAGGVDEQYF
TRBD1 TRBJ2-1 NA TRBV11-2 TGTGCCAGCAGCCGGATCGACAGGGAGAATGAGCAGTTCTTC CASSRIDRENEQFF
NA TRBJ1-4 NA TRBV6-5 TGTGCCAGCAGTTACTCGAGACCCCCTGGGGAAAAACTGTTTTTT CASSYSRPPGEKLFF
TRBD2 TRBJ2-5 NA TRBV6-4 TGTGCCAGCAGTGACCGCAGCGGGAGAAGGGGAGAGACCCAGTACTTC CASSDRSGRRGETQYF
NA TRBJ1-1 NA TRBV28 TGTGCCACTGGACGGTACACTGAAGCTTTCTTT CATGRYTEAFF
TRBD1 TRBJ1-2 NA TRBV7-8 TGTGCCAGCAGCCCGGTAGTTGGACAGGGGCTTGGCTACACCTTC CASSPVVGQGLGYTF
TRBD2 TRBJ2-1 NA TRBV5-1 TGTGCCAGCATCCTAGCGGGATACTACAATGAGCAGTTCTTC CASILAGYYNEQFF
NA TRBJ2-5 once TRBV6-1 TGTGCCTGCTACAGGGCGGAGACCCAGTACTTC CACYRAETQYF
NA TRBJ2-3 NA TRBV30 TGTGCCTGGATTAGCTCTAGCACAGATACGCAGTATTTT CAWISSSTDTQYF
NA TRBJ1-2 once TRBV4-3 TGCGCCAGCAGCCAAGACCATTCGAAGGGGAACTATGGCTACACCTTC CASSQDHSKGNYGYTF
TRBD2 TRBJ2-7 NA TRBV7-2 TGTGCCAGCAGCCCCGGACTAGCGGGGGCCCAACCCTACGAGCAGTACTTC CASSPGLAGAQPYEQYF
TRBD1 TRBJ1-2 NA TRBV27 TGTGCCAGCAGTTTAGACAGGGCCGACGGCTACACCTTC CASSLDRADGYTF
NA TRBJ1-4 NA TRBV6-1 TGTGCCAGCAGAGTTGGCCTTGACAATGAAAAACTGTTTTTT CASRVGLDNEKLFF
NA TRBJ2-5 NA TRBV7-2 TGTGCCAGCAGCTTAGATACTAGCTTTACAGAGACCCAGTACTTC CASSLDTSFTETQYF
NA TRBJ2-1 NA TRBV10-3 TGTGCCATCAGCGACCCAGGTTCCAATGAGCAGTTCTTC CAISDPGSNEQFF
TRBD1 TRBJ1-2 once TRBV7-9 TGTGCCAGCAGCTTGGGACAGACCTATGGCTACACCTTC CASSLGQTYGYTF
TRBD1 TRBJ1-2 NA TRBV7-2 TGTGCCAGCAGCTTAGGGACAGGAGCACAATATGGCTACACCTTC CASSLGTGAQYGYTF
NA TRBJ1-1 few TRBV5-4 TGTGCCAGCAGCTTGTTAGGCATGAACACTGAAGCTTTCTTT CASSLLGMNTEAFF
NA TRBJ2-3 NA TRBV2 TGTGCCAGCAGTGAAAGGTCGAAAGGCACAGATACGCAGTATTTT CASSERSKGTDTQYF
TRBD2 TRBJ2-7 NA TRBV9 TGTGCCAGCAGCGTAGGTAGCGGGGGGGCCTTGCGGGAGCAGTACTTC CASSVGSGGALREQYF
NA TRBJ1-1 few TRBV29-1 TGCAGCGGCCTAGGAAACGCTGAAGCTTTCTTT CSGLGNAEAFF
NA TRBJ1-4 NA TRBV6-1 TGTGCCAGCAGTGAGGCGGGAGGCCGAGGGGGTGAAAAACTGTTTTTT CASSEAGGRGGEKLFF
TRBD1 TRBJ1-1 NA TRBV7-2 TGTGCCAGCAGCTCGACAGGGGGCGTCGGATCCACTGAAGCTTTCTTT CASSSTGGVGSTEAFF
NA TRBJ1-2 NA TRBV9 TGTGCCAGCAGCGTAGCTGAAGACAGAGTCTATGGCTACACCTTC CASSVAEDRVYGYTF
TRBD2 TRBJ2-1 NA TRBV5-4 TGTGCCAGCAGCTTACATCTAGCGGGAGCGATCAATGAGCAGTTCTTC CASSLHLAGAINEQFF
TRBD1 TRBJ1-4 NA TRBV2 TGTGCCAGCAGTGTGGGACAGGGGGAGGAAAAACTGTTTTTT CASSVGQGEEKLFF
NA TRBJ2-1 NA TRBV5-1 TGCGCCAGCAGCCCCTTCGGGAACACCTACAATGAGCAGTTCTTC CASSPFGNTYNEQFF
NA TRBJ2-7 NA TRBV5-1 TGCGCCAGCAGCTTGGGTACCAGCGGCGCAACCTACGAGCAGTACTTC CASSLGTSGATYEQYF
TRBD1 TRBJ1-3 NA TRBV2 TGTGCCAGCACTCGGACAGGGTCTGGAAACACCATATATTTT CASTRTGSGNTIYF
NA TRBJ1-1 NA TRBV6-5 TGTGCCAGCAGTAGACTCGGCAGGGCAGCCACTGAAGCTTTCTTT CASSRLGRAATEAFF
TRBD2 TRBJ2-7 NA TRBV30 TGTGCCTTCGGGGGGGCGAGGGACGAGCAGTACTTC CAFGGARDEQYF
NA TRBJ2-1 NA TRBV6-5 TGTGCCAGCAGTTACTTAGGCATAAACAATGAGCAGTTCTTC CASSYLGINNEQFF
NA TRBJ1-2 NA TRBV18 TGTGCCAGCTCACCACCGCTATCGACGGACACTTATGGCTACACCTTC CASSPPLSTDTYGYTF
NA TRBJ2-7 NA TRBV19 TGTGCCAGTAGTGCTACAGCACATCGGGCAAGCGAGCAGTACTTC CASSATAHRASEQYF
TRBD2 TRBJ2-2 NA TRBV7-9 TGTGCCAGCAGCTTAACCTGGGCGGGAGACAATGCCGGGGAGCTGTTTTTT CASSLTWAGDNAGELFF
NA TRBJ1-2 NA TRBV5-5 TGTGCCAGCAGCTTGGAACAGGGTGATGGCTACACCTTC CASSLEQGDGYTF
NA TRBJ2-1 NA TRBV7-9 TGTGCCAGCAGCTTCAACGGCTATGAGCAGTTCTTC CASSFNGYEQFF
NA TRBJ2-3 once TRBV5-1 TGCGCCAGCAGCCTTAACCCCTTGGGCACAGATACGCAGTATTTT CASSLNPLGTDTQYF
NA TRBJ2-7 NA TRBV7-8 TGTGCCAGCAGCTTTTGGGCAGGACTCTCCTACGAGCAGTACTTC CASSFWAGLSYEQYF
NA TRBJ1-2 NA TRBV28 TGTGCCAGCAAGAGGGATTATGGCTACACCTTC CASKRDYGYTF
NA TRBJ1-1 NA TRBV2 TGTGCCAGCAGTGAGGTCGGACGGGGGAACACTGAAGCTTTCTTT CASSEVGRGNTEAFF
NA TRBJ1-1 NA TRBV21-1 TGTGCCAGCAGCAAAGGGGGGTACACTGAAGCTTTCTTT CASSKGGYTEAFF
NA TRBJ1-2 NA TRBV9 TGTGCCAGCAGCGTTTCTGGAAGGGGCTTCCGGGAGGATGGCTACACCTTC CASSVSGRGFREDGYTF
NA TRBJ1-5 NA TRBV10-2 TGCGCCAGCAGTGAGTCGGGGGGTGGTCAGCCCCAGCATTTT CASSESGGGQPQHF
TRBD1 TRBJ1-2 NA TRBV7-9 TGTGCCAGCAGCTCCCCGGACAGGCAAGAGTCCTATGGCTACACCTTC CASSSPDRQESYGYTF